This T cell receptor beta chain was sequenced during a study of cytomegalovirus exposure and HLA in healthy donors. Overall study context: Caucasian-associated ancestry cluster membership applied to about 80% of around 400 genotyped donors.

Amplification used 60 Vbeta primers and 13 Jbeta primers. Sequenced by immunoSEQ multiplex PCR; TCRdb stores in-frame clones only, minus some. Among 100,000 or so clones listed, around 80% were seen once. General study findings and limits: Indistinguishable V segments such as TRBV6-2 and TRBV6-3 were excluded.

There are 12 residues in the CDR3. Trimming cost V 4 bases and J 10 bases, with 13 bases left between them. CDR1 is KGHSY and CDR2 is FQNENV in the germline V gene. Comments on this clone: Its antigen is currently unknown.

The receptor was isolated from a man aged 18 to 29 in good health and CMV-seronegative. Sequenced sample: PBMCs. V gene TRBV16 combines with J gene TRBJ1-1; no definite D call. CDR3 loop: CASSPQAGRAFF. The CDR3 DNA is TGTGCCAGCAGCCCTCAAGCGGGCCGAGCTTTCTTT.